Below, 25 T cell receptor beta chains from the same sample are listed, as sequenced in a study of T cell responses to AZD1222 COVID-19 vaccine (dated by TCRdb to the early 2020s). The receptor library was made with the immunoSEQ multiplex PCR assay. TCRdb carries this immuneACCESS record with in-frame sequences only. Its versions omit some clonotypes, under half of them owing to an unresolved V gene in the studies checked, with the rest unexplained. For this sample there are over 70,000 clones; roughly 88% appear just once. The ten largest account for about 5.8% of the sample. The sample's time point, from its label and the paper: baseline before first vaccination. Source: peripheral blood, taken on day 0 of AZD1222 vaccination. These receptors originate from an adult in good health.

V gene TRBV28 combines with J gene TRBJ1-5; TRBD1 might be the D (6 bases). The CDR3 is 15 residues long. Per germline, CDR1 MDHEN and CDR2 SYDVKM. V was cut by 2 bases and J by 4 bases, with 12 bases left in between. The DNA for the CDR3 is TGTGCCAGCAGTTTAGCGGGGGCCGGAAATCAGCCCCAGCATTTT. Translation gives CASSLAGAGNQPQHF.

This clone was detected once. The chain carries TRBV5-4 and TRBJ1-2; D unclear. Germline CDR1 reads SGHNT; CDR2 reads YYREEE (reference sequence). Trimming took off 0 bases at V and 4 bases at J, with 7 bases between the two ends. CDR3 length: 13 residues. The CDR3 is CASSLERGYGYTF. As DNA, the CDR3 is TGTGCCAGCAGCTTGGAGCGGGGCTATGGCTACACCTTC.

The chain joins TRBV5-6 to TRBJ1-2; tentative D call: TRBD1 (5 bases). The V gene lost 0 bases and the J gene lost 6 bases, with 12 bases spanning the gap. Germline-derived CDR1 and CDR2 are SGHDT and YYEEEE. This CDR3 region has 14 residues. CDR3 loop: CASSLGRGMNGYTF. CDR3 nucleotides: TGTGCCAGCAGCTTGGGGCGGGGCATGAATGGCTACACCTTC.

The chain couples TRBV5-6 to TRBJ2-3; 9 bases are shared with TRBD1. V trimming: 4 bases; J trimming: 4 bases; junction bases outside the gene matches: 7. The CDR3 spans 15 residues. In germline, CDR1 is SGHDT, CDR2 YYEEEE. The CDR3 loop is CASSPGTGRADTQYF. The CDR3, as DNA: TGTGCCAGCAGCCCCGGGACAGGGCGGGCAGATACGCAGTATTTT.

The J gene is TRBJ1-2, the V gene TRBV5-6, with 10 bases fitting TRBD1. Germline V gene data show CDR1 as SGHDT and CDR2 as YYEEEE. This CDR3 spans 16 amino acids. V shed 4 bases, J shed 10 bases, and the junction held 16 bases outside the gene matches. The CDR3 spells CASSISSRPGQGTYTF. CDR3 nucleotide sequence: TGTGCCAGCAGCATATCATCCCGACCGGGACAGGGGACCTACACCTTC. Full variable domain (rest looked up from reference TRBV5-6 and TRBJ1-2): DAGVTQSPTHLIKTRGQQVTLRCSPKSGHDTVSWYQQALGQGPQFIFQYYEEEERQRGNFPDRFSGHQFPNYSSELNVNALLLGDSALYLCASSISSRPGQGTYTFGSGTRLTVV.

The rearrangement uses TRBV27 and TRBJ1-2; D is unresolved. CDR1 and CDR2 from the germline V gene are MNHEY and SMNVEV (reference sequence). The CDR3 contains 13 residues. The V end lost 9 bases, the J end lost 8 bases, and 19 bases lay between the germline ends. The CDR3 DNA reads as TGTGCCAGTAGCCCCATTCTAGAATGGGGCTACACCTTC. Its protein is CASSPILEWGYTF.

This chain connects TRBV27 to TRBJ2-1; TRBD2 agrees at 8 bases. CDR3 length equals 17 residues. With V trimmed by 5 bases and J by 8 bases, 17 bases remained unmatched. In germline, CDR1 is MNHEY, CDR2 SMNVEV (reference sequence). CDR3 sequence reads: CASSTNGGTSIVHEQFF. The CDR3 DNA sequence: TGTGCCAGCAGTACCAATGGTGGGACTAGTATAGTCCATGAGCAGTTCTTC.

The chain links TRBV14 to TRBJ1-1; no clear D. Germline lookup yields CDR1 SGHDN and CDR2 FVKESK. CDR3 length: 13 residues. Trimming removed 3 bases at V and 2 bases at J, with 7 bases between. Here the CDR3 DNA reads TGTGCCAGCAGCCAGCGAGCCAACACTGAAGCTTTCTTT. This encodes CASSQRANTEAFF.

The V call is TRBV15, the J call TRBJ1-4, with 7 bases that match TRBD1. The CDR3 loop spans 17 amino acids. The germline gives CDR1 LNHNV, CDR2 YYDKDF (reference sequence). J lost 3 bases, V lost 0 bases, and 7 bases had no gene match. The CDR3 nucleotides read TGTGCCACCAGCAGAGAGGTCCGAGGGGGCTCTAATGAAAAACTGTTTTTT. This translates into CATSREVRGGSNEKLFF.

This clone came up once. The V call is TRBV28, the J call TRBJ1-2, with 9 bases matching TRBD1. The CDR3 consists of 13 residues. V lost 6 bases and J lost 4; bases outside the gene matches: 3. Germline-derived CDR1 and CDR2 are MDHEN and SYDVKM. CDR3 sequence (DNA): TGTGCCAGCAGGGGACAGGGATTCTATGGCTACACCTTC. Translating gives CASRGQGFYGYTF.

CDR3 in DNA: TGTGCCAGCACCCTTAGCGTGGGGCGGGGGGTCTACAATGAGCAGTTCTTC. As protein: CASTLSVGRGVYNEQFF. The chain couples TRBV11-2 to TRBJ2-1, with 8 bases matching TRBD2. The CDR3 sequence is 17 residues long. Unmatched junction bases numbered 14, after V lost 7 bases and J lost 3 bases. Germline values: CDR1 SGHAT, CDR2 FQNNGV. Full variable domain (rest looked up from reference TRBV11-2 and TRBJ2-1): EAGVAQSPRYKIIEKRQSVAFWCNPISGHATLYWYQQILGQGPKLLIQFQNNGVVDDSQLPKDRFSAERLKGVDSTLKIQPAKLEDSAVYLCASTLSVGRGVYNEQFFGPGTRLTVL.

CDR3 nucleotides: TGTGCCAGCAGCTTAAGAGCAGGGGCGGAAGCTTTCTTT. Its protein is CASSLRAGAEAFF. J is TRBJ1-1 and V is TRBV11-1, with D perhaps matching TRBD1 (6 bases). V lost 2 bases and J 8 bases, leaving 12 bases between the germline ends. The CDR3 runs 13 residues. Germline V lookup: CDR1 SGHAT, CDR2 FQDESV (reference sequence).

This chain connects TRBV15 to TRBJ2-7; D is unclear. CDR3 length equals 14 residues. Germline-derived CDR1 and CDR2 are LNHNV and YYDKDF (reference sequence). V was cut by 0 bases and J by 4 bases, with 10 bases left in between. The CDR3 DNA is TGTGCCACCAGCAGAGAGGATACAGCTTACGAGCAGTACTTC. As protein: CATSREDTAYEQYF. Together with reference TRBV15 and TRBJ2-7, the CDR3 gives the full variable domain: DAMVIQNPRYQVTQFGKPVTLSCSQTLNHNVMYWYQQKSSQAPKLLFHYYDKDFNNEADTPDNFQSRRPNTSFCFLDIRSPGLGDTAMYLCATSREDTAYEQYFGPGTRLTVT.

The chain has TRBV11-2 and TRBJ1-4; 8 bases are shared with TRBD1. The CDR3 is 14 residues long. Germline-derived CDR1 and CDR2 are SGHAT and FQNNGV. V gave up 5 bases and J gave up 7 bases; unmatched junction bases: 6. This chain's CDR3 is CASSPQGVREKLFF. CDR3 coding DNA: TGTGCCAGCAGCCCACAGGGGGTCCGTGAAAAACTGTTTTTT.

The chain combines TRBV11-1 with TRBJ1-1, with a tentative D call TRBD1 (5 bases). CDR3 length equals 13 residues. CDR1 is SGHAT and CDR2 is FQDESV in the germline V gene (reference sequence). V was trimmed by 7 bases and J by 1 base, leaving 10 bases between them. CDR3 coding DNA: TGTGCCAGCACTTCACAGGCGAACACTGAAGCTTTCTTT. Protein: CASTSQANTEAFF. The whole variable domain, filled in from reference TRBV11-1 and TRBJ1-1, reads EAEVAQSPRYKITEKSQAVAFWCDPISGHATLYWYRQILGQGPELLVQFQDESVVDDSQLPKDRFSAERLKGVDSTLKIQPAELGDSAMYLCASTSQANTEAFFGQGTRLTVV.

This chain connects TRBV18 to TRBJ2-3, with no clear D. The CDR3 length is 15 residues. The V and J ends lost 6 bases and 0 bases respectively, with 13 bases between them. Germline CDR1 and CDR2: KGHSH and LQKENI. CDR3: CASSPTGRSTDTQYF. The CDR3 nucleotides are TGTGCCAGCTCCCCCACCGGCAGAAGCACAGATACGCAGTATTTT.

This chain links TRBV3-1 (or the pseudogene TRBV3-2) with TRBJ2-3; weak D call: TRBD2 (6 bases). V was trimmed by 3 bases and J by 3 bases, leaving 7 bases between them. The CDR3 consists of 13 residues. The germline gives CDR1 LGHDT, CDR2 YNNKEL (reference sequence). DNA of the CDR3: TGTGCCAGCAGCCAGGAGGGGACAGATACGCAGTATTTT. It specifies CASSQEGTDTQYF.

The J gene is TRBJ2-5, the V gene TRBV7-9, with 8 bases lining up with TRBD1. The J segment lost 5 bases and the V segment lost 5 bases, leaving 16 bases of the junction unmatched. The germline V gene has CDR1 SEHNR and CDR2 FQNEAQ (reference sequence). The CDR3 runs 17 residues. CDR3 amino acids: CASSPKDGQGWLETQYF. The CDR3 coding sequence is TGTGCCAGCAGCCCGAAAGATGGACAGGGTTGGTTGGAGACCCAGTACTTC.

The rearrangement links TRBV5-1 to TRBJ1-4; D unresolved. Germline lookup yields CDR1 SGHRS and CDR2 YFSETQ. V dropped 0 bases and J dropped 4 bases, with 10 bases sitting between them. The CDR3 runs to 15 residues. The CDR3 sequence is CASSLDRQFNEKLFF. CDR3 bases: TGCGCCAGCAGCTTGGATCGGCAGTTTAATGAAAAACTGTTTTTT.

This clone occurred once. The gene calls are TRBV27 and TRBJ1-5; D gene uncertain. Germline CDR1 is MNHEY and CDR2 is SMNVEV (reference sequence). V was trimmed by 1 base and J by 6 bases, leaving 4 bases between them. The CDR3 covers 12 residues. The CDR3 nucleotides are TGTGCCAGCAGTTTATGGGGTCAGCCCCAGCATTTT. Translated: CASSLWGQPQHF.

This sequence joins TRBV9 and TRBJ2-5; 11 nucleotides match TRBD2. The CDR3 is 17 amino acids. Germline lookup yields CDR1 SGDLS and CDR2 YYNGEE. V was clipped by 7 bases and J by 2 bases; unmatched bases: 13. The CDR3 sequence is CASAGASGRLGQETQYF. CDR3 DNA sequence: TGTGCCAGCGCCGGGGCTAGCGGGAGGTTGGGTCAAGAGACCCAGTACTTC. Complete variable domain (other parts from reference TRBV9 and TRBJ2-5): DSGVTQTPKHLITATGQRVTLRCSPRSGDLSVYWYQQSLDQGLQFLIQYYNGEERAKGNILERFSAQQFPDLHSELNLSSLELGDSALYFCASAGASGRLGQETQYFGPGTRLLVL.

This chain connects TRBV19 to TRBJ2-7, with D hard to call. CDR1 LNHDA and CDR2 SQIVND come from the germline V gene (reference sequence). The V gene lost 3 bases and the J gene lost 1 base, with 7 bases spanning the gap. The CDR3 totals 13 residues. The CDR3 DNA reads as TGTGCCAGTAGTATCGGCATTTCCTACGAGCAGTACTTC. Protein product: CASSIGISYEQYF.

This chain joins TRBV19 and TRBJ1-5, with 7 bases identical to TRBD1. This CDR3 has 14 amino acids. In germline, CDR1 is LNHDA, CDR2 SQIVND (reference sequence). V shed 9 bases, J shed 0 bases, and the junction held 5 bases outside the gene matches. Here the CDR3 reads CARIQGNSNQPQHF. The DNA for the CDR3 is TGTGCCAGAATACAGGGGAATAGCAATCAGCCCCAGCATTTT.

The rearrangement uses TRBV18 and TRBJ2-3, with no clear D. This CDR3 comprises 11 residues. With 8 bases removed from V and 4 bases from J, the gap between germline ends came to 7 bases. Per the germline V gene, CDR1 is KGHSH and CDR2 is LQKENI. The CDR3 nucleotides read TGTGCCAGCCTAAGGGCAGATACGCAGTATTTT. It translates to CASLRADTQYF.

This chain uses TRBV7-9 with TRBJ2-5, with D uncertain. The germline V gene has CDR1 SEHNR and CDR2 FQNEAQ (reference sequence). The CDR3 spans 14 residues. The germline V and J ends were trimmed by 7 bases and 4 bases, with 16 bases remaining between them. The CDR3 spells CASNPADGLETQYF. The CDR3 nucleotides are TGTGCCAGCAACCCGGCCGACGGTTTAGAGACCCAGTACTTC.